These 18 T cell receptor beta chains were all obtained from the same sample, sequenced in a study of blood T cell repertoires in COVID-19. The repertoire was sequenced with immunoSEQ multiplex PCR; TCRdb's copy has only in-frame clones and lacks some. This table has fewer than 85,000 clones, about 83% appearing once. Sequenced material: peripheral blood. The receptors shown here come from a man between 60 and 75 years old with acute or convalescent COVID-19.

The DNA for the CDR3 is TGTGCCATCACCGGACAGAGCCGGGGTACTGAAGCTTTCTTT. It codes for CAITGQSRGTEAFF. This chain links TRBV10-3 with TRBJ1-1, with TRBD1 as a possible D gene (6 bases). Per germline, CDR1 ENHRY and CDR2 SYGVKD. CDR3 size: 14 residues. Trimming took 7 bases from V and 5 from J, leaving 17 bases between them.

The J gene is TRBJ2-3, the V gene TRBV2; 7 bases match TRBD2. After removal of 6 bases from V and 7 bases from J, the junction contained 13 bases not matched to a gene. This CDR3 has 15 amino acids. Germline-derived CDR1 and CDR2 are SNHLY and FYNNEI. The CDR3 DNA follows: TGTGCCAGCAGAAGGGTCTCAGCGGGGCGTTATACGCAGTATTTT. It encodes CASRRVSAGRYTQYF.

This clone has just a few counts. The chain uses TRBV30 and TRBJ1-2, with 9 bases lining up with TRBD1. V shed 4 bases and J 1 base; nucleotides not matched to a gene: 16. CDR1 GTSNPN and CDR2 SVGIG come from the germline V gene (reference sequence). The length of the CDR3 is 18 residues. For the CDR3, the DNA is TGTGCCTGGACCGAAGACGGACAGGGGTGGGTACGTAACTATGGCTACACCTTC. Its protein product is CAWTEDGQGWVRNYGYTF.

The V gene is TRBV16, the J gene TRBJ1-2; tentatively, D is TRBD1 (6 bases). The CDR3 has 14 amino acids. The V end was cut by 0 bases, the J end by 7 bases, with 12 bases between. Germline values: CDR1 KGHSY, CDR2 FQNENV. The chain's CDR3 is CASSQSGGGVGYTF. CDR3 nucleotides: TGTGCCAGCAGCCAATCAGGCGGGGGCGTTGGCTACACCTTC.

Only a few counts were recorded for this clone. The V call is TRBV2, the J call TRBJ2-7; 10 nucleotides agree with TRBD2. CDR3 length: 15 amino acids. V gave up 1 base and J gave up 2 bases; unmatched junction bases: 2. Germline CDR1 reads SNHLY; CDR2 reads FYNNEI. In DNA, the CDR3 is TGTGCCAGCAGTGAAGTAGCGGGGGGTACCTACGAGCAGTACTTC. The encoded protein is CASSEVAGGTYEQYF.

This clone appeared once. V and J are TRBV4-3 and TRBJ1-1; TRBD1 might be the D (5 bases). V was cut by 2 bases and J by 6 bases, with 13 bases left in between. This CDR3 has 14 residues. Germline loops: CDR1 LGHNA, CDR2 YSLEER. The chain's CDR3 is CASSQSRGKAEAFF. In DNA, the CDR3 is TGCGCCAGCAGCCAATCGCGGGGGAAAGCTGAAGCTTTCTTT.

The V gene is TRBV5-8, the J gene TRBJ1-1; 9 bases match TRBD1. V was clipped by 0 bases and J by 2 bases; unmatched bases: 14. The CDR3 length is 19 residues. The germline CDR1 and CDR2 sequences are SGHTS and YDEGEE. The CDR3 region has the DNA TGTGCCAGCAGCTTGGCAGACTACAGGGGGCTGTTTGAAAACACTGAAGCTTTCTTT. Its translation: CASSLADYRGLFENTEAFF.

This chain uses TRBV20-1 with TRBJ1-2; weak D call: TRBD1 (5 bases). CDR1 and CDR2 from the germline V gene are DFQATT and SNEGSKA (reference sequence). The CDR3 extends over 11 amino acids. The V gene lost 3 bases and the J gene lost 8 bases, with 10 bases spanning the gap. Here the CDR3 reads CSASREEGYTF. DNA of the CDR3: TGCAGTGCTAGCAGGGAAGAGGGCTACACCTTC.

The genes are TRBV4-3 and TRBJ1-5; the match to TRBD1 covers 9 bases. After removal of 3 bases from V and 3 bases from J, the junction contained 3 bases not matched to a gene. CDR1 is LGHNA and CDR2 is YSLEER in the germline V gene. There are 15 residues in the CDR3. CDR3 bases: TGCGCCAGCAGCCAGGACAGGGGTTTCAATCAGCCCCAGCATTTT. The encoded protein is CASSQDRGFNQPQHF.

The V gene is TRBV3-1 (or the pseudogene TRBV3-2), the J gene TRBJ2-2, with D tentatively TRBD2 (6 bases). Germline CDR1 reads LGHDT; CDR2 reads YNNKEL (reference sequence). Trimming took off 6 bases at V and 6 bases at J, with 11 bases between the two ends. CDR3 length equals 13 residues. The DNA for the CDR3 is TGTGCCAGCAGACAACTAGCCTCCGGGGAGCTGTTTTTT. Its translation is CASRQLASGELFF.

The V gene is TRBV19, the J gene TRBJ1-2, with TRBD1 matching over 8 bases. The J segment lost 0 bases and the V segment lost 8 bases, leaving 2 bases of the junction unmatched. CDR1 and CDR2 (germline): LNHDA, SQIVND (reference sequence). The CDR3 sequence is 13 residues long. CDR3 nucleotide sequence: TGTGCCAGTTCACAGGGGGCTAACTATGGCTACACCTTC. This gives the protein CASSQGANYGYTF.

The chain recombines TRBV7-8 with TRBJ1-2; maybe TRBD1 (5 bases). V lost 5 bases and J 7 bases, leaving 17 bases between the germline ends. Germline-derived CDR1 and CDR2 are SGHVS and FQNEAQ. The CDR3 loop spans 14 amino acids. Here the CDR3 reads CASSQTGDTLGYTF. The CDR3 DNA reads TGTGCCAGCAGCCAAACAGGTGATACCCTTGGCTACACCTTC.

This chain connects TRBV9 to TRBJ1-5, with D unclear. CDR3 length: 15 amino acids. In germline, CDR1 is SGDLS, CDR2 YYNGEE. Deletions cut 0 bases from V and 0 bases from J, with 7 bases between. The CDR3 sequence is CASSVGEISNQPQHF. CDR3 in DNA: TGTGCCAGCAGCGTAGGGGAGATTAGCAATCAGCCCCAGCATTTT.

In this sample, this clone turned up once. This rearrangement joins TRBV6-5 to TRBJ1-2; 7 positions match TRBD1. Trimming cost V 5 bases and J 6 bases; bases outside gene matches: 9. Germline CDR1 MNHEY, CDR2 SVGAGI. This CDR3 has 14 residues. The chain's CDR3 is CASSMDPGGDGYTF. CDR3 coding DNA: TGTGCCAGCAGTATGGACCCAGGGGGAGATGGCTACACCTTC.

This rearrangement joins TRBV12-3 or TRBV12-4 to TRBJ1-2; a possible D gene is TRBD1 (5 bases). V was cut by 3 bases and J by 1 base, with 6 bases left in between. CDR3 length equals 13 residues. CDR3 in amino acids: CASSFQGNYGYTF. As DNA, the CDR3 is TGTGCCAGCAGTTTTCAGGGTAACTATGGCTACACCTTC.

This clone showed up just a few times. The V and J genes are TRBV7-8 and TRBJ1-2; D is undetermined. The CDR3 spans 15 residues. Deletions cut 0 bases from V and 4 bases from J, with 12 bases between. CDR1 is SGHVS, CDR2 FQNEAQ, per germline. This CDR3 is CASSLAAGSVYGYTF. DNA of the CDR3: TGTGCCAGCAGCTTAGCTGCGGGGTCTGTCTATGGCTACACCTTC. The full variable domain, rest sourced from reference TRBV7-8 and TRBJ1-2, is GAGVSQSPRYKVAKRGQDVALRCDPISGHVSLFWYQQALGQGPEFLTYFQNEAQLDKSGLPSDRFFAERPEGSVSTLKIQRTQQEDSAVYLCASSLAAGSVYGYTFGSGTRLTVV.

This clone was seen only a few times. This chain uses TRBV10-3 with TRBJ2-2; possible D gene TRBD1, 6 bases. The CDR3 spans 15 residues. Germline loops: CDR1 ENHRY, CDR2 SYGVKD. V was shortened by 10 bases and J by 4 bases, with 19 bases between the two germline ends. The CDR3 nucleotides read TGTGCCACCCGACAGGTTGATTTTGTCACCGGGGAGCTGTTTTTT. It codes for CATRQVDFVTGELFF.

The J gene is TRBJ1-1, the V gene TRBV2; D perhaps matches TRBD1 (6 bases). The ends were cut back, 6 bases at V and 0 bases at J, with 11 bases in the middle. The CDR3 consists of 14 residues. Germline V CDR1 and CDR2: SNHLY, FYNNEI. Written as DNA, the CDR3 is TGTGCCAGCAGGGAGGACAGCATGAACACTGAAGCTTTCTTT. The encoded protein is CASREDSMNTEAFF.